The clone carrying this TCR beta chain turned up a few times. Alongside a J-beta primer mix, a sample-barcoded 5' primer served in a second PCR lasting about 7 to 11 cycles. TCRdb reprocessed the 5' RACE reads via MiXCR and lists one record per CDR3 protein. The sample has about 830,000 distinct CDR3 sequences, about 62% seen once. These data are taken from a study of blood T cells in healthy people across ages. Sequencing used blood. The clonotype comes from a man between 25 and 39 years old in good health.

The CDR3 sequence: CASSSDGRTSGYTF. Written as DNA, the CDR3 is TGCGCCAGCAGCTCCGATGGACGGACGTCTGGCTACACCTTC. This chain uses TRBV5-1 with TRBJ1-2, with D unclear. Between the trimmed V and J ends, which lost 3 bases and 7 bases, there was a span of 16 bases. This CDR3 has 14 amino acids. CDR1 and CDR2 (germline): SGHRS, YFSETQ.